Below are 26 T cell receptor beta chains sequenced from a single sample in a study of T cells in Graves' hyperthyroidism and ophthalmopathy. The investigators amplified TCR beta CDR3 regions from RNA transcripts. TCR CDR3 regions were first amplified by RT-PCR with HTBI primers. Each CDR3 protein is one row after TCRdb ran MiXCR on the multiplex PCR reads. The sample lists roughly 96,000 distinct CDR3 sequences, 51% seen once, with roughly 26% in the top ten. Input material: blood. The receptors come from a woman aged 40 to 55 with Graves' hyperthyroidism.

This chain connects TRBV7-9 to TRBJ1-1; D ambiguous. Per germline, CDR1 SEHNR and CDR2 FQNEAQ (reference sequence). Trimming took 7 bases from V and 4 from J, leaving 13 bases between them. There are 13 residues in the CDR3. CDR3 bases: TGTGCCAGCACCCGCCCTCAGCGCACTGAAGCTTTCTTT. It encodes CASTRPQRTEAFF.

The chain couples TRBV9 to TRBJ1-2, with TRBD1 matching over 7 bases. Trimming took 4 bases from V and 8 from J; bases not matched to a gene: 8. The CDR3 runs to 13 residues. Looked up from germline, CDR1 is SGDLS and CDR2 is YYNGEE. CDR3 sequence: CASSPLTGNGYTF. CDR3 bases: TGTGCCAGCAGCCCACTGACAGGGAACGGCTACACCTTC. Using reference TRBV9 and TRBJ1-2 for the parts outside the CDR3, the full variable domain is DSGVTQTPKHLITATGQRVTLRCSPRSGDLSVYWYQQSLDQGLQFLIQYYNGEERAKGNILERFSAQQFPDLHSELNLSSLELGDSALYFCASSPLTGNGYTFGSGTRLTVV.

The chain joins TRBV12-3 or TRBV12-4 to TRBJ2-5; 7 positions match TRBD1. The CDR3 contains 14 residues. The V and J ends lost 4 bases and 5 bases, in that order; junction bases with no gene match: 7. The DNA of the CDR3 is TGTGCCAGCAGTTACTCTGAGGGGGCGGAGACCCAGTACTTC. Its translation is CASSYSEGAETQYF.

This clonotype appeared once. The chain links TRBV6-5 to TRBJ2-2; 9 nucleotides line up with TRBD2. V dropped 2 bases and J dropped 4; count of bases not matched to a gene: 11. The CDR3 is 18 amino acids. Per germline, CDR1 MNHEY and CDR2 SVGAGI. CDR3 residues: CASSYNLLAGAGTGELFF. The CDR3 DNA reads TGTGCCAGCAGTTACAACTTGTTAGCGGGAGCCGGCACCGGGGAGCTGTTTTTT.

V gene TRBV20-1 combines with J gene TRBJ1-5; the D gene is possibly TRBD1 (5 bases). Per germline, CDR1 DFQATT and CDR2 SNEGSKA (reference sequence). CDR3 length: 12 residues. The V gene lost 6 bases and the J gene lost 7 bases, with 13 bases spanning the gap. The CDR3 DNA reads TGCAGTGCCACCCGGGGGGGACAGCCCCAGCATTTT. Encoded protein: CSATRGGQPQHF.

The rearrangement links TRBV29-1 to TRBJ2-7; a possible D gene is TRBD2 (6 bases). Germline lookup yields CDR1 SQVTM and CDR2 ANQGSEA. V lost 5 bases and J lost 6, with 17 bases in between. The CDR3 length is 13 residues. The CDR3 bases are TGCAGCGTTATCTATCCGGGACTTGTCGAGCAGTACTTC. Amino acids: CSVIYPGLVEQYF.

For this clonotype: Since a much larger clone is just one base distant, this may be a read error. The chain employs TRBV7-2 and TRBJ2-3; 7 bases map to TRBD2. This CDR3 spans 16 amino acids. Germline CDR1 is SGHTA and CDR2 is FQGNSA. Unmatched junction bases numbered 8, after V lost 1 base and J lost 4 bases. CDR3 DNA: TGTACCAGCAGCTTAGTGGGCGGGAGTATCGCAGATACGCAGTATTTT. Amino acid sequence: CTSSLVGGSIADTQYF.

The chain combines TRBV20-1 with TRBJ2-3, with D unclear. V lost 3 bases and J 2 bases, leaving 15 bases between the germline ends. This CDR3 has 15 residues. Germline loops: CDR1 DFQATT, CDR2 SNEGSKA (reference sequence). The CDR3 bases are TGCAGTGCTAGTGTGGACGAGCAGTACACAGATACGCAGTATTTT. It is translated as CSASVDEQYTDTQYF.

This clonotype showed up many times. V and J are TRBV20-1 and TRBJ1-1, with D tentatively TRBD1 (6 bases). In germline, CDR1 is DFQATT, CDR2 SNEGSKA (reference sequence). V was clipped by 2 bases and J by 1 base, with 14 bases between them. This CDR3 region has 15 residues. CDR3 in amino acids: CSARSSKQGNTEAFF. DNA of the CDR3: TGCAGTGCTAGATCAAGTAAACAGGGGAACACTGAAGCTTTCTTT.

Ten or more counts support this clonotype. This chain connects TRBV20-1 to TRBJ1-5, with TRBD1 matching over 8 bases. CDR1 is DFQATT and CDR2 is SNEGSKA in the germline V gene (reference sequence). CDR3 size: 15 residues. V lost 5 bases to trimming and J lost 7 bases; unmatched junction nucleotides: 13. CDR3 sequence reads: CSAGGGTGASQPQHF. The CDR3 DNA reads TGCAGTGCTGGGGGCGGGACAGGAGCCTCACAGCCCCAGCATTTT.

The table lists this clonotype with many counts. This chain uses TRBV10-3 with TRBJ1-2; 8 positions agree with TRBD1. The CDR3 runs 16 residues. Germline trimming cut 5 bases from V and 5 bases from J; bases unmatched to any gene: 13. Germline CDR1 and CDR2: ENHRY and SYGVKD. The CDR3 sequence: CAISQFLDRDGYGYTF. CDR3 nucleotides: TGTGCCATCAGTCAATTTTTGGACAGGGATGGGTATGGCTACACCTTC.

A remark on this clonotype: The junction does not match germline at one end; this may be a read error. The chain links TRBV4-1 to TRBJ2-7, with D maybe TRBD1 (5 bases). This CDR3 spans 14 amino acids. In germline, CDR1 is MGHRA, CDR2 YSYEKL. CDR3 nucleotides: TGTGCCAGCAGTTTCAGAAGATCAGGGAACGGGCAGTACTTC. Its protein is CASSFRRSGNGQYF.

V is TRBV5-1 and J is TRBJ2-5; either TRBD1 or TRBD2 may supply D (6 bases each). Germline CDR1 is SGHRS and CDR2 is YFSETQ. The V and J ends lost 0 bases and 9 bases respectively, with 21 bases between them. This CDR3 spans 16 amino acids. CDR3 amino acids: CASSLGGAGTGQPQYF. CDR3 DNA sequence: TGCGCCAGCAGCTTGGGGGGGGCAGGGACCGGCCAGCCCCAGTACTTC. The whole variable domain, filled in from reference TRBV5-1 and TRBJ2-5, reads KAGVTQTPRYLIKTRGQQVTLSCSPISGHRSVSWYQQTPGQGLQFLFEYFSETQRNKGNFPGRFSGRQFSNSRSEMNVSTLELGDSALYLCASSLGGAGTGQPQYFGPGTRLLVL.

The chain couples TRBV2 to TRBJ2-7; the D is unclear. Per germline, CDR1 SNHLY and CDR2 FYNNEI. Trimming pared 4 bases from V and 3 bases from J, leaving 25 bases between. This CDR3 region has 18 residues. CDR3 loop: CASSALPRDWSDGYEQYF. The CDR3 bases are TGTGCCAGCAGTGCCCTCCCCCGAGACTGGTCTGACGGCTACGAGCAGTACTTC. The full variable domain, completed using reference TRBV2 and TRBJ2-7, is EPEVTQTPSHQVTQMGQEVILRCVPISNHLYFYWYRQILGQKVEFLVSFYNNEISEKSEIFDDQFSVERPDGSNFTLKIRSTKLEDSAMYFCASSALPRDWSDGYEQYFGPGTRLTVT.

The V gene is TRBV5-1, the J gene TRBJ1-1, with 12 bases fitting TRBD1. Germline V gives CDR1 SGHRS, CDR2 YFSETQ. This CDR3 contains 15 residues. After removal of 3 bases from V and 6 bases from J, the junction contained 6 bases not matched to a gene. DNA for the CDR3: TGCGCCAGCAGCTCCACCGGGACAGGGGGCTCTGAAGCTTTCTTT. This encodes CASSSTGTGGSEAFF.

This clonotype was recorded many times. The chain uses TRBV11-1 and TRBJ2-5; 8 positions agree with TRBD2. The junction had 8 bases not matched to a gene; V was cut back by 4 bases and J by 4 bases. In germline, CDR1 is SGHAT, CDR2 FQDESV (reference sequence). This CDR3 region has 15 residues. The CDR3 sequence is CASSSKREWRETQYF. CDR3 coding DNA: TGTGCCAGCAGCTCGAAGCGGGAGTGGCGAGAGACCCAGTACTTC.

Ten or more counts support this clonotype. The chain carries TRBV5-8 and TRBJ2-5, with D uncertain. The CDR3 spans 13 residues. V was trimmed by 1 base and J by 0 bases, leaving 4 bases between them. Germline lookup yields CDR1 SGHTS and CDR2 YDEGEE. CDR3 bases: TGTGCCAGCAGCTTGCGGCACCAAGAGACCCAGTACTTC. It yields the protein CASSLRHQETQYF.

This clonotype was detected ten times or more. This rearrangement joins TRBV12-3 or TRBV12-4 to TRBJ2-5; D tentatively fits TRBD1 or TRBD2 (5 bases each). This CDR3 has 13 residues. V was shortened by 8 bases and J by 5 bases, with 15 bases between the two germline ends. Here the CDR3 reads CASGAGVQETQYF. The CDR3 nucleotides are TGTGCCAGCGGGGCGGGCGTCCAGGAGACCCAGTACTTC.

This clonotype was observed at least ten times. The genes are TRBV5-1 and TRBJ2-7; perhaps D is TRBD1 or TRBD2 (5 bases each). The CDR3 runs to 14 residues. V lost 5 bases to trimming and J lost 2 bases, with 14 bases between them. Per the germline V gene, CDR1 is SGHRS and CDR2 is YFSETQ. Here the CDR3 DNA reads TGCGCCAGCAGGACCGGGACCCTGCCCTACGAGCAGTACTTC. Translating gives CASRTGTLPYEQYF. Based on the CDR3 plus reference TRBV5-1 and TRBJ2-7, the full variable domain is KAGVTQTPRYLIKTRGQQVTLSCSPISGHRSVSWYQQTPGQGLQFLFEYFSETQRNKGNFPGRFSGRQFSNSRSEMNVSTLELGDSALYLCASRTGTLPYEQYFGPGTRLTVT.

About this clonotype itself: A read error is possible here, since a much larger clone lies one base away. The rearrangement uses TRBV6-1 and TRBJ2-7; TRBD1 might be the D (5 bases). Germline-derived CDR1 and CDR2 are MNHNS and SASEGT. This CDR3 contains 12 residues. The V end lost 7 bases, the J end lost 6 bases, and 13 bases lay between the germline ends. The CDR3: CASKGPFGEQYF. Here the CDR3 DNA reads TGTGCCAGCAAGGGGCCCTTTGGCGAGCAGTACTTC.

The chain uses TRBV29-1 and TRBJ1-2; possible D gene TRBD1, 5 bases. The germline V and J ends were trimmed by 4 bases and 4 bases, with 10 bases remaining between them. The CDR3 has 12 amino acids. The germline gives CDR1 SQVTM, CDR2 ANQGSEA. CDR3 amino acids: CSVGGVGYGYTF. Written as DNA, the CDR3 is TGCAGCGTTGGGGGCGTGGGCTATGGCTACACCTTC.

In DNA form, the CDR3 reads TGTGCCACCAGCAGCACATACTACGAGCAGTACTTC. Amino acids: CATSSTYYEQYF. The chain links TRBV24-1 to TRBJ2-7; D ambiguous. The CDR3 is 12 amino acids. V lost 7 bases to trimming and J lost 3 bases, with 9 bases between them. Germline V gene sequence: CDR1 KGHDR, CDR2 SFDVKD.

DNA of the CDR3: TGTGCCAGCAGTGAGATCCCGGGACAGGGCTGGGGCAATTCACCCCTCCACTTT. This codes for CASSEIPGQGWGNSPLHF. This chain uses TRBV2 with TRBJ1-6; 9 positions agree with TRBD1. Looked up from germline, CDR1 is SNHLY and CDR2 is FYNNEI. The CDR3 contains 18 residues. The V segment lost 3 bases and the J segment 7 bases; nucleotides outside the gene matches: 13.

This chain links TRBV12-3 or TRBV12-4 with TRBJ1-6, with TRBD1 identical over 8 bases. V shed 3 bases and J 9 bases; nucleotides not matched to a gene: 7. The CDR3 is 15 residues long. The CDR3 nucleotides are TGTGCCAGCAGTTTGCGGACAGGGATGGGTTCACCCCTCCACTTT. Protein sequence: CASSLRTGMGSPLHF.

To note about this clonotype: This is likely a read error, given that the CDR3 carries no conserved phenylalanine or tryptophan at its end. The CDR3 is CASSLGVGSSYEQYS. The CDR3 coding sequence is TGTGCCAGCAGCCTAGGAGTTGGGTCTTCCTACGAGCAGTACTCC. The chain recombines TRBV7-2 with TRBJ2-7; no clear D. The length of the CDR3 is 15 residues. Germline lookup yields CDR1 SGHTA and CDR2 FQGNSA. V was shortened by 5 bases and J by 1 base, with 15 bases between the two germline ends.

The chain joins TRBV2 to TRBJ1-6; D is perhaps TRBD1 (5 bases). Trimming stripped 6 bases from V and 2 bases from J, with 11 bases between. The CDR3 has 15 residues. CDR1 is SNHLY and CDR2 is FYNNEI in the germline V gene. The CDR3 loop reads CASRLGDAYNSPLHF. CDR3 coding DNA: TGTGCCAGCAGACTCGGGGACGCCTATAATTCACCCCTCCACTTT.